This T cell receptor beta chain appears in the sequencing data of a study of shared clonotypes between healthy human individuals. Study-wide results and caveats: Although depth was large, rarefaction showed that sequencing of the sorted subsets was incomplete. Memory subsets generally showed smaller estimated richness than naive subsets did.

V lost 0 bases and J lost 2, with 16 bases in between. The CDR3 spans 17 residues. CDR1 is SGHNT, CDR2 YYREEE, per germline (reference sequence). Splitting of CD4+ cells produced CD45RA+ naive and CD45RA-negative memory subsets. In the source study's methods: ImmunoSEQ output lacked quality scores and full-length reads, limiting matched filtering. Data came from immunoSEQ multiplex PCR; TCRdb stores just in-frame clones and leaves some out. The V and J calls and the clone size are those of that table, but D and trimming were determined from the DNA. The sample lists roughly 220,000 clones; approximately 70% were seen once. A word on this clone: Its specificity is unknown.

The sample comprised memory CD4+ T cells sorted from blood. Subset of the sample: CD45RA-negative fraction. The J gene is TRBJ2-3, the V gene TRBV5-4; D might be TRBD2 (6 bases). The TCR sequence derives from a man in his thirties or forties in good health. CDR3 in amino acids: CASSLGLRDSFTDTQYF. The DNA for the CDR3 is TGTGCCAGCAGCTTGGGGCTCCGGGACTCATTCACAGATACGCAGTATTTT.